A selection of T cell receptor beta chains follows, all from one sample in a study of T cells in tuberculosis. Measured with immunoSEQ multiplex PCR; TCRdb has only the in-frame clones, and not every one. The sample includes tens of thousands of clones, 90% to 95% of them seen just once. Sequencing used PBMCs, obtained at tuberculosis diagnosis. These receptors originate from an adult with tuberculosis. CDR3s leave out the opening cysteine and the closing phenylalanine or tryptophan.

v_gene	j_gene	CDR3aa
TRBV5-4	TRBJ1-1	ASSPQGDTEAF
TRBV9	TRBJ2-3	ASSVAPRTDTQY
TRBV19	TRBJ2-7	ASSYLGSHEQY
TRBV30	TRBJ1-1	AWSREGMNTEAF
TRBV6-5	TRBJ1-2	ASRPRAGLGYT
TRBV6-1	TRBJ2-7	ASSAGQPVYEQY
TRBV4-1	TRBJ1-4	ASSQRDRGDEKLF
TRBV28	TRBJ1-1	ASSPPRTGNTEAF
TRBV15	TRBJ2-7	ATSADYYEQY
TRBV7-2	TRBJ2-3	ASSLDRAGGADTQY